These T cell receptor beta chains were read from a single sample in a study of blood T cell repertoires in COVID-19. Sequenced by immunoSEQ multiplex PCR; TCRdb stores in-frame clones only, minus some. Seen here are approximately 300,000 clones, approximately 90% observed once, and the top ten hold about 10%. Sequencing input: PBMCs or T cells enriched from blood (not recorded which). These receptors were collected from a woman younger than 35 who had recovered from COVID-19. Each CDR3 is given with its conserved first and last residue. A D gene is named only where the DNA matches it firmly. The size of a clone is reported for some rows only, either as once, few or many, or as a class for expanded clones.

D gene: -
clone size: -
V gene: TRBV18
J gene: TRBJ2-3
CDR3 DNA: TGTGCCAGCTCACCAACTTTCGGGGACTCCAGCACAGATACGCAGTATTTT
CDR3 protein: CASSPTFGDSSTDTQYF

D gene: TRBD1
clone size: once
V gene: TRBV4-1
J gene: TRBJ1-1
CDR3 DNA: TGCGCCAGCAGCCGGGGACAGCTGAACACTGAAGCTTTCTTT
CDR3 protein: CASSRGQLNTEAFF

D gene: TRBD1
clone size: -
V gene: TRBV2
J gene: TRBJ1-1
CDR3 DNA: TGTGCCAGCAAATGGGACAGGGGTGCTTTCTTT
CDR3 protein: CASKWDRGAFF

D gene: -
clone size: -
V gene: TRBV18
J gene: TRBJ1-4
CDR3 DNA: TGTGCCAGCTCACGTACAGGGTCGGAGGATGAAAAACTGTTTTTT
CDR3 protein: CASSRTGSEDEKLFF

D gene: -
clone size: -
V gene: TRBV19
J gene: TRBJ1-6
CDR3 DNA: TGTGCCAGTAGTTACCTCCCGGACGGAGGGAATTCACCCCTCCACTTT
CDR3 protein: CASSYLPDGGNSPLHF

D gene: -
clone size: -
V gene: TRBV7-2
J gene: TRBJ2-3
CDR3 DNA: TGTGCCAGCAGCTCATATGGTCGGGCGGGGGCCAAACGGGATACGCAGTATTTT
CDR3 protein: CASSSYGRAGAKRDTQYF

D gene: -
clone size: -
V gene: TRBV30
J gene: TRBJ2-4
CDR3 DNA: TGTGCCTGGAGGGCAGGGGCAGGTGACATTCAGTACTTC
CDR3 protein: CAWRAGAGDIQYF

D gene: TRBD1
clone size: once
V gene: TRBV27
J gene: TRBJ1-2
CDR3 DNA: TGTGCCAGCAGTTTAACGACAGGGGGCCCTAACTATGGCTACACCTTC
CDR3 protein: CASSLTTGGPNYGYTF

D gene: -
clone size: -
V gene: TRBV6-2/TRBV6-3
J gene: TRBJ1-5
CDR3 DNA: TGTGCCAGCAGTTACGAGACCCTCGGGAGGCAGCCCCAGCATTTT
CDR3 protein: CASSYETLGRQPQHF

D gene: -
clone size: -
V gene: TRBV7-8
J gene: TRBJ2-1
CDR3 DNA: TGTGCCAGCAGCTTAGCAGGGGGTGGGTTATCCTACAATGAGCAGTTCTTC
CDR3 protein: CASSLAGGGLSYNEQFF

D gene: TRBD1
clone size: -
V gene: TRBV19
J gene: TRBJ1-2
CDR3 DNA: TGTGCCAGTAGTCGACGGACAGGGGGCTCGGGAGGCTACACCTTC
CDR3 protein: CASSRRTGGSGGYTF

D gene: -
clone size: -
V gene: TRBV18
J gene: TRBJ1-4
CDR3 DNA: TGTGCCAGCTCACCACCCGAGAATAGCGGAGTGGCTAATGAAAAACTGTTTTTT
CDR3 protein: CASSPPENSGVANEKLFF

D gene: -
clone size: -
V gene: TRBV19
J gene: TRBJ2-3
CDR3 DNA: TGTGCCAGTACCTTCAATAGCGGCGCGGGGGATACGCAGTATTTT
CDR3 protein: CASTFNSGAGDTQYF

D gene: TRBD1
clone size: -
V gene: TRBV5-1
J gene: TRBJ1-2
CDR3 DNA: TGCGCCAGCACCCTAGGGGACAGCCTTAGTTATAGAGCTAACTATGGCTACACCTTC
CDR3 protein: CASTLGDSLSYRANYGYTF

D gene: TRBD1
clone size: -
V gene: TRBV18
J gene: TRBJ1-1
CDR3 DNA: TGTGCCAGCTCACCTAAAACAGGGGAGGCTGAAGCTTTCTTT
CDR3 protein: CASSPKTGEAEAFF

D gene: TRBD1
clone size: few
V gene: TRBV5-5
J gene: TRBJ2-5
CDR3 DNA: TGTGCCAGCAGCTTGGCCAGGACAGGTGGAATGTTCGGGGTCCAGTACTTC
CDR3 protein: CASSLARTGGMFGVQYF

D gene: TRBD1
clone size: -
V gene: TRBV19
J gene: TRBJ2-1
CDR3 DNA: TGTGCCAGTAGCCCGACAGGGGTTAGCTACAATGAGCAGTTCTTC
CDR3 protein: CASSPTGVSYNEQFF

D gene: TRBD1
clone size: -
V gene: TRBV12-5
J gene: TRBJ2-3
CDR3 DNA: TGTGCTAGTGGTTTGGTAGGGACAGCAGGAACGCAGTATTTT
CDR3 protein: CASGLVGTAGTQYF

D gene: TRBD1
clone size: -
V gene: TRBV30
J gene: TRBJ2-3
CDR3 DNA: TGTGCCTGGCCCATAAGACAGGGGAGCACAGATACGCAGTATTTT
CDR3 protein: CAWPIRQGSTDTQYF

D gene: -
clone size: few
V gene: TRBV9
J gene: TRBJ2-3
CDR3 DNA: TGTGCCAGCAGCCCGGCGGGCACAGATACGCAGTATTTT
CDR3 protein: CASSPAGTDTQYF

D gene: TRBD2
clone size: -
V gene: TRBV5-1
J gene: TRBJ2-5
CDR3 DNA: TGCGCCAGCAGCTCCGTAGCGGGAGGGTTAGAGACCCAGTACTTC
CDR3 protein: CASSSVAGGLETQYF

D gene: TRBD1
clone size: few
V gene: TRBV2
J gene: TRBJ1-5
CDR3 DNA: TGTGCCAGCCGGGACAGCGCCTATCAGCCCCAGCATTTT
CDR3 protein: CASRDSAYQPQHF

D gene: -
clone size: once
V gene: TRBV30
J gene: TRBJ1-6
CDR3 DNA: TGTGCCTGTCAGGACTATAATTCACCCCTCCACTTT
CDR3 protein: CACQDYNSPLHF

D gene: -
clone size: -
V gene: TRBV30
J gene: TRBJ1-1
CDR3 DNA: TGTGCCTGGAGTAACCTCGGCGTAGGACCTCGGGGGACTGAAGCTTTCTTT
CDR3 protein: CAWSNLGVGPRGTEAFF

D gene: -
clone size: -
V gene: TRBV9
J gene: TRBJ1-4
CDR3 DNA: TGTGCCAGCAGCGAAAGCGGGACGAATAATGAAAAACTGTTTTTT
CDR3 protein: CASSESGTNNEKLFF

D gene: -
clone size: -
V gene: TRBV7-3
J gene: TRBJ2-3
CDR3 DNA: TGTGCCAGCAGCTTAAACCGGGTTAGCACAGATACGCAGTATTTT
CDR3 protein: CASSLNRVSTDTQYF

D gene: TRBD2
clone size: -
V gene: TRBV7-3
J gene: TRBJ2-3
CDR3 DNA: TGTGCCAGCAGCTTAATCGGGACTAGCGGGGGAGAGGGAGATACGCAGTATTTT
CDR3 protein: CASSLIGTSGGEGDTQYF

D gene: -
clone size: -
V gene: TRBV30
J gene: TRBJ1-5
CDR3 DNA: TGTGCCTGGAAGGGACACCCTCATCAGCCCCAGCATTTT
CDR3 protein: CAWKGHPHQPQHF

D gene: TRBD1
clone size: -
V gene: TRBV7-9
J gene: TRBJ1-2
CDR3 DNA: TGTGCCAGCAGCTTCGACAGGGGGCGCGATTTATATGGCTACACCTTC
CDR3 protein: CASSFDRGRDLYGYTF

D gene: -
clone size: -
V gene: TRBV19
J gene: TRBJ1-4
CDR3 DNA: TGTGCCAGTAGTATAAGCAGGGGAAGTAATGAAAAACTGTTTTTT
CDR3 protein: CASSISRGSNEKLFF

D gene: -
clone size: -
V gene: TRBV6-1
J gene: TRBJ1-2
CDR3 DNA: TGTGCCAGCAGTGAAGCGCTTCCAGGCGACTATGGCTACACCTTC
CDR3 protein: CASSEALPGDYGYTF

D gene: -
clone size: -
V gene: TRBV20-1
J gene: TRBJ1-2
CDR3 DNA: TGCAGTGCCGGGACATCCATGGGCTACACCTTC
CDR3 protein: CSAGTSMGYTF

D gene: -
clone size: -
V gene: TRBV7-3
J gene: TRBJ1-1
CDR3 DNA: TGTGCCAGCAGCTTAACGTCCGCAGGGGTAGGAACTGAAGCTTTCTTT
CDR3 protein: CASSLTSAGVGTEAFF

D gene: -
clone size: -
V gene: TRBV25-1
J gene: TRBJ1-5
CDR3 DNA: TGTGCCAGCAGTGCGGGGGAGAATCAGCCCCAGCATTTT
CDR3 protein: CASSAGENQPQHF

D gene: -
clone size: -
V gene: TRBV11-2
J gene: TRBJ2-7
CDR3 DNA: TGTGCCAGCAGCTTACCGAGTGGCGAGCAGTACTTC
CDR3 protein: CASSLPSGEQYF

D gene: TRBD2
clone size: -
V gene: TRBV9
J gene: TRBJ2-7
CDR3 DNA: TGTGCCAGCAGCGTAGCTGGCGGCGCGAGTAGCGGGGGGGCGTACGAGCAGTACTTC
CDR3 protein: CASSVAGGASSGGAYEQYF

D gene: -
clone size: -
V gene: TRBV5-4
J gene: TRBJ2-7
CDR3 DNA: TGTGCCAGCAGCTTACAGGGAGGGAGCGAGCAGTACTTC
CDR3 protein: CASSLQGGSEQYF

D gene: -
clone size: -
V gene: TRBV30
J gene: TRBJ1-1
CDR3 DNA: TGTGCCTGGAGTCAGGGCCTGGGTGGTGATGAAGCTTTCTTT
CDR3 protein: CAWSQGLGGDEAFF

D gene: TRBD1
clone size: -
V gene: TRBV3-1/TRBV3-2
J gene: TRBJ2-1
CDR3 DNA: TGTGCCAGCAGCCAAGATGGGACAGACTACCCGTTCTACAATGAGCAGTTCTTC
CDR3 protein: CASSQDGTDYPFYNEQFF

D gene: -
clone size: -
V gene: TRBV19
J gene: TRBJ1-5
CDR3 DNA: TGTGCCAGTAGTGACCCGGGGAATCAGCCCCAGCATTTT
CDR3 protein: CASSDPGNQPQHF

D gene: TRBD1
clone size: -
V gene: TRBV7-2
J gene: TRBJ2-6
CDR3 DNA: TGTGCCAGCAGCCGGAACGCGGGACAGGGGGCGGGTGGGGCCAACGTCCTGACTTTC
CDR3 protein: CASSRNAGQGAGGANVLTF

D gene: -
clone size: -
V gene: TRBV9
J gene: TRBJ1-1
CDR3 DNA: TGTGCCAGCAGCGTAGCAAACACTGAAGCTTTCTTT
CDR3 protein: CASSVANTEAFF

D gene: TRBD1
clone size: -
V gene: TRBV4-1
J gene: TRBJ1-1
CDR3 DNA: TGCGCCAGCAGCCAGGACAGGTTGAACACTGAAGCTTTCTTT
CDR3 protein: CASSQDRLNTEAFF

D gene: -
clone size: -
V gene: TRBV5-1
J gene: TRBJ1-2
CDR3 DNA: TGCGCCAGCAGCTTGCAGGGGACGAACTATGGCTACACCTTC
CDR3 protein: CASSLQGTNYGYTF

D gene: TRBD1
clone size: once
V gene: TRBV28
J gene: TRBJ2-3
CDR3 DNA: TGTGCCAGCAACGGCAGGGGGTGGGGGGATACGCAGTATTTT
CDR3 protein: CASNGRGWGDTQYF

D gene: -
clone size: -
V gene: TRBV30
J gene: TRBJ2-1
CDR3 DNA: TGTGCCTGGACCAACACCTATGAGCAGTTCTTC
CDR3 protein: CAWTNTYEQFF

D gene: -
clone size: once
V gene: TRBV5-1
J gene: TRBJ2-7
CDR3 DNA: TGCGCCAGCAGCTTGGGAGGTTTGGACGGGACCTACGAGCAGTACTTC
CDR3 protein: CASSLGGLDGTYEQYF

D gene: -
clone size: -
V gene: TRBV4-2
J gene: TRBJ2-7
CDR3 DNA: TGTGCCAGCAGCCAGGGAGACCGGGCCTCACCCTACGAGCAGTACTTC
CDR3 protein: CASSQGDRASPYEQYF

D gene: -
clone size: -
V gene: TRBV27
J gene: TRBJ1-4
CDR3 DNA: TGTGCCAGCAGTTTAGATGGGTTCGGGAATGAAAAACTGTTTTTT
CDR3 protein: CASSLDGFGNEKLFF

D gene: TRBD1
clone size: -
V gene: TRBV9
J gene: TRBJ1-1
CDR3 DNA: TGTGCCAGCAGCAGACAGGGAGGAAGGAACACTGAAGCTTTCTTT
CDR3 protein: CASSRQGGRNTEAFF

D gene: -
clone size: few
V gene: TRBV6-1
J gene: TRBJ1-5
CDR3 DNA: TGTGCCAGCAGTGAAGATGCGGAGAATCAGCCCCAGCATTTT
CDR3 protein: CASSEDAENQPQHF

D gene: -
clone size: few
V gene: TRBV12-5
J gene: TRBJ1-1
CDR3 DNA: TGTGCTAGTGGTTTCCGCTGGGGGGGCGGGAACACTGAAGCTTTCTTT
CDR3 protein: CASGFRWGGGNTEAFF

D gene: TRBD1
clone size: -
V gene: TRBV5-1
J gene: TRBJ2-7
CDR3 DNA: TGCGCCAGCAGCTTGGAAGGGACAGGAGACTACGAGCAGTACTTC
CDR3 protein: CASSLEGTGDYEQYF